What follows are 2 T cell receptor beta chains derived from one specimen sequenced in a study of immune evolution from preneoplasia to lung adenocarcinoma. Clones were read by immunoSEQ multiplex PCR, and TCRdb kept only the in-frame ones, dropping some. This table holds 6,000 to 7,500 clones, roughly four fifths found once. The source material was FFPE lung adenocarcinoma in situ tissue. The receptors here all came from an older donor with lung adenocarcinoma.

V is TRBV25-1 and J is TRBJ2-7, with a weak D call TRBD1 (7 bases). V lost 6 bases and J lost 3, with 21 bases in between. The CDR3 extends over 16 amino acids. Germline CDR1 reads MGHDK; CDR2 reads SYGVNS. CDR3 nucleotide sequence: TGTGCCAGCAGCGGCCGACGATCAGGGGGAGGCTACGAGCAGTACTTC. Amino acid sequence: CASSGRRSGGGYEQYF.

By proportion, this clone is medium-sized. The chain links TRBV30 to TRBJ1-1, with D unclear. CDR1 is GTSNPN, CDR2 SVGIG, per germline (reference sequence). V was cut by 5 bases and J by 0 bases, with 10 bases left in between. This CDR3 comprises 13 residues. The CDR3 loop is CAWLDHMNTEAFF. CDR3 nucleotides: TGTGCCTGGTTGGACCACATGAACACTGAAGCTTTCTTT.